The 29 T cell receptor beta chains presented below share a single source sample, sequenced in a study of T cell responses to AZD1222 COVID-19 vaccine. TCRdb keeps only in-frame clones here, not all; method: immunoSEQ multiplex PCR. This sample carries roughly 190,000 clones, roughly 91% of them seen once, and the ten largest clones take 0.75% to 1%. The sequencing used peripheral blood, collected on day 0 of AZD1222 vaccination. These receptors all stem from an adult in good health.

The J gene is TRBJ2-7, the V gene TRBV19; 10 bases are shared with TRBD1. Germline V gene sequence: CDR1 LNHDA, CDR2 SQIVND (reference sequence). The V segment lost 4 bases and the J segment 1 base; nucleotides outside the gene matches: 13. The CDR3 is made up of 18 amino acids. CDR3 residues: CASSTLFPGQGISYEQYF. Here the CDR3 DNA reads TGTGCCAGTAGTACATTATTCCCGGGACAGGGGATTTCCTACGAGCAGTACTTC.

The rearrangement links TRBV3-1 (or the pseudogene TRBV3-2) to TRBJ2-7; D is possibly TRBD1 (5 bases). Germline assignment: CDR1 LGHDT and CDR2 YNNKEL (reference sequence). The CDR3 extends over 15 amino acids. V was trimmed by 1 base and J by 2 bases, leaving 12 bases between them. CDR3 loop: CASSQVPQETYEQYF. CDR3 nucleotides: TGTGCCAGCAGCCAAGTACCACAGGAGACCTACGAGCAGTACTTC.

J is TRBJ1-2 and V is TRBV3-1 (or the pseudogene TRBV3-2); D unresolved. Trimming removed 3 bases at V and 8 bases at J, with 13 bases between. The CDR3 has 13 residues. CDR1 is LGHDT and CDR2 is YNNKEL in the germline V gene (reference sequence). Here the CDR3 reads CASSQDRHGGYTF. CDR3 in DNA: TGTGCCAGCAGCCAGGACCGACATGGAGGCTACACCTTC.

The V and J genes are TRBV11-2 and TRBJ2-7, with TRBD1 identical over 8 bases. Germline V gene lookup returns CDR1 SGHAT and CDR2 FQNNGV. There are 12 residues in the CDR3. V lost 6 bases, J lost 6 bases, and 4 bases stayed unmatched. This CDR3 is CASRLQGGEQYF. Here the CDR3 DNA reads TGTGCCAGCAGACTACAGGGGGGCGAGCAGTACTTC. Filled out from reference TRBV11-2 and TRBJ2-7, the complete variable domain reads EAGVAQSPRYKIIEKRQSVAFWCNPISGHATLYWYQQILGQGPKLLIQFQNNGVVDDSQLPKDRFSAERLKGVDSTLKIQPAKLEDSAVYLCASRLQGGEQYFGPGTRLTVT.

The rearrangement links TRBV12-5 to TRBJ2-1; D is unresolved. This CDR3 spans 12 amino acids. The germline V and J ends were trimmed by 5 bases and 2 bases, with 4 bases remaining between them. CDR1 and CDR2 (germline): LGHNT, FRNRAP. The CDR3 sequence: CASGGAYNEQFF. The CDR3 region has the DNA TGTGCTAGTGGTGGGGCCTACAATGAGCAGTTCTTC.

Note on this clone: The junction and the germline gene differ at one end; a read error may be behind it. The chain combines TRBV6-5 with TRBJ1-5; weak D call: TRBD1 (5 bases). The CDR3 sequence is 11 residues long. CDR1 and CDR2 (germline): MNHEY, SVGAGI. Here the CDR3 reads CASSRDSGFFF. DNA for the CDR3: TGTGCCAGCAGCCGGGACTCGGGGTTTTTTTTT.

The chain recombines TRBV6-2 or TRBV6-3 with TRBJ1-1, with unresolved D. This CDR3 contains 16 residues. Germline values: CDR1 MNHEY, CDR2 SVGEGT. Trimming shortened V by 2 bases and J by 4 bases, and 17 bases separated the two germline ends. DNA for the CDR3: TGTGCCAGCAGTTACCTATTCTACAAGGAGGTCACTGAAGCTTTCTTT. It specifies CASSYLFYKEVTEAFF.

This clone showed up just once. The DNA of the CDR3 is TGTGCCAGCAGTACGGGACTAACCTACAATGAGCAGTTCTTC. It translates to CASSTGLTYNEQFF. The rearrangement links TRBV28 to TRBJ2-1; 7 bases map to TRBD2. V was clipped by 5 bases and J by 2 bases; unmatched bases: 3. The CDR3 is made up of 14 amino acids. The germline V gene has CDR1 MDHEN and CDR2 SYDVKM.

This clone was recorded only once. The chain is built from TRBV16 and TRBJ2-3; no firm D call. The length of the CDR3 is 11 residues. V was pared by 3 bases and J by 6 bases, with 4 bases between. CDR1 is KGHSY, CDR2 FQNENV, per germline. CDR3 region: CASSQADTQYF. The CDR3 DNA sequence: TGTGCCAGCAGCCAGGCCGATACGCAGTATTTT. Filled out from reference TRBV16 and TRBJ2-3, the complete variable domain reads GEEVAQTPKHLVRGEGQKAKLYCAPIKGHSYVFWYQQVLKNEFKFLISFQNENVFDETGMPKERFSAKCLPNSPCSLEIQATKLEDSAVYFCASSQADTQYFGPGTRLTVL.

The DNA for the CDR3 is TGTGCCAGCTCACGGACGGCTCAAAAGGGGAGGAACACCGGGGAGCTGTTTTTT. This translates into CASSRTAQKGRNTGELFF. This chain connects TRBV18 to TRBJ2-2, with D perhaps matching TRBD1 or TRBD2 (5 bases each). The CDR3 has 18 amino acids. The V end lost 4 bases, the J end lost 1 base, and 19 bases lay between the germline ends. Germline V CDR1 and CDR2: KGHSH, LQKENI.

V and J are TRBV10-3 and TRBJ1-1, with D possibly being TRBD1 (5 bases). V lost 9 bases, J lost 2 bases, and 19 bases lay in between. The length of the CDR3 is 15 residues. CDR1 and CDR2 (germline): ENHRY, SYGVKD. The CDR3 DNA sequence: TGTGCCATTTTTTCAGGGCAGGGTGACAACACTGAAGCTTTCTTT. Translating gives CAIFSGQGDNTEAFF.

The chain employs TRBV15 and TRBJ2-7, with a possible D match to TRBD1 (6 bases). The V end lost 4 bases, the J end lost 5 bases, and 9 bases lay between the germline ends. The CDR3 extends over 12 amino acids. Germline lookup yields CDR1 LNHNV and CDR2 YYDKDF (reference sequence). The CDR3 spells CATSKQGHEQYF. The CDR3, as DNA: TGTGCCACCAGCAAACAGGGCCACGAGCAGTACTTC.

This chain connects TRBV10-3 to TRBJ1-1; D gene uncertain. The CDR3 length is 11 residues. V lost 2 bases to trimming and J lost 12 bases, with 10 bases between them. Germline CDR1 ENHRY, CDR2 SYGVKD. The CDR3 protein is CAISEGDAPFF. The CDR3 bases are TGTGCCATCAGTGAGGGGGATGCCCCTTTCTTT.

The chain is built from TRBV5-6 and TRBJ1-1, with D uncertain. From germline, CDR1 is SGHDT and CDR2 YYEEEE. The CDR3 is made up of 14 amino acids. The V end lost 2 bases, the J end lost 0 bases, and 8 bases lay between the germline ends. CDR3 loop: CASSFEGMNTEAFF. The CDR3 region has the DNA TGTGCCAGCAGCTTTGAAGGGATGAACACTGAAGCTTTCTTT.

This CDR3 is CASSLGPPGGLISTDTQYF. The CDR3 DNA reads TGTGCCAGCAGCTTGGGCCCCCCGGGGGGCCTAATAAGCACAGATACGCAGTATTTT. This sequence joins TRBV7-8 and TRBJ2-3; D possibly corresponds to TRBD2 (7 bases). Germline CDR1 is SGHVS and CDR2 is FQNEAQ. V shed 3 bases and J shed 0 bases, with 22 bases lying between them. The CDR3 has 19 amino acids.

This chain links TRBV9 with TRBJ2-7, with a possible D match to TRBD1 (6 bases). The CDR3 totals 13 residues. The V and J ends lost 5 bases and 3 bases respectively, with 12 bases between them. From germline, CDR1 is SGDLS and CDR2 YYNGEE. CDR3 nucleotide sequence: TGTGCCAGCAGTTTAGCAGGGGACTACGAGCAGTACTTC. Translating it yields CASSLAGDYEQYF.

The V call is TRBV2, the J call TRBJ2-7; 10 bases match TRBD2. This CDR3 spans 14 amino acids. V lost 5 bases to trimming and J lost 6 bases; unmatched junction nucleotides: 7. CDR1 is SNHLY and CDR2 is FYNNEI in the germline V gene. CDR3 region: CASSSSGRHTEQYF. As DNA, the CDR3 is TGTGCCAGCAGTTCTAGCGGGAGACATACCGAGCAGTACTTC.

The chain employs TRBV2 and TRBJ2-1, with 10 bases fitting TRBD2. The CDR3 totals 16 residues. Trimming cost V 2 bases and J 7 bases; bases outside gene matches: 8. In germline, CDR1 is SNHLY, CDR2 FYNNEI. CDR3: CASSERIASGRNEQFF. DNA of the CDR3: TGTGCCAGCAGTGAAAGGATAGCTAGCGGGAGAAATGAGCAGTTCTTC.

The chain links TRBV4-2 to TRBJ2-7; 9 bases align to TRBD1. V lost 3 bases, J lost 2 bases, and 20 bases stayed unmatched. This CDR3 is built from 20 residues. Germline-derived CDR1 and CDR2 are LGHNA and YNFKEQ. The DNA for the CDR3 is TGTGCCAGCAGCCATCAGTTACAGGGGGCAAGCATTGGGAGGGCCTACGAGCAGTACTTC. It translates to CASSHQLQGASIGRAYEQYF.

Written as DNA, the CDR3 is TGTGCCAGCAGCGTAGATCGCGGGTTCCAAGAGACCCAGTACTTC. Amino acids: CASSVDRGFQETQYF. V is TRBV9 and J is TRBJ2-5; perhaps TRBD2 as D (5 bases). The CDR3 covers 15 residues. Looked up from germline, CDR1 is SGDLS and CDR2 is YYNGEE. Trimming pared 0 bases from V and 1 base from J, leaving 10 bases between.

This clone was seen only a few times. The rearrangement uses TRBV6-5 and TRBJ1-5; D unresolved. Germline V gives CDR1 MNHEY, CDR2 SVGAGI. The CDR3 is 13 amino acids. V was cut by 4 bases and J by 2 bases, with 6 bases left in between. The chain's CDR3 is CASSSAGNQPQHF. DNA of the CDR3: TGTGCCAGCAGTTCTGCCGGCAATCAGCCCCAGCATTTT.

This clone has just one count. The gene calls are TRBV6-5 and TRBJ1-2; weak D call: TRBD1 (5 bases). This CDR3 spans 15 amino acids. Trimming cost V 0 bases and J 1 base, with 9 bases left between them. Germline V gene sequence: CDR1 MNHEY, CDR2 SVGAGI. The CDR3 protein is CASSYSQGVNYGYTF. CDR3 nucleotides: TGTGCCAGCAGTTACTCGCAGGGTGTTAACTATGGCTACACCTTC.

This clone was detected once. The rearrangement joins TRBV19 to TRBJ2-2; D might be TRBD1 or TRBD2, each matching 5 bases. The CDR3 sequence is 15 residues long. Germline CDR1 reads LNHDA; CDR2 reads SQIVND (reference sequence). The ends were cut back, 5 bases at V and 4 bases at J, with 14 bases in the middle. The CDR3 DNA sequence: TGTGCCAGTAGTCTCGGGACCTGGGGCACCGGGGAGCTGTTTTTT. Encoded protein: CASSLGTWGTGELFF. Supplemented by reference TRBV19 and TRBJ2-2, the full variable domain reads DGGITQSPKYLFRKEGQNVTLSCEQNLNHDAMYWYRQDPGQGLRLIYYSQIVNDFQKGDIAEGYSVSREKKESFPLTVTSAQKNPTAFYLCASSLGTWGTGELFFGEGSRLTVL.

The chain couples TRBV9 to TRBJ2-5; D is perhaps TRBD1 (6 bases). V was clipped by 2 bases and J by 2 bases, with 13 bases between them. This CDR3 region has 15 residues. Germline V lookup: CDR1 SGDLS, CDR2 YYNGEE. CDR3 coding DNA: TGTGCCAGCAGCGTTGTGGGACACTCTCAAGAGACCCAGTACTTC. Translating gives CASSVVGHSQETQYF.

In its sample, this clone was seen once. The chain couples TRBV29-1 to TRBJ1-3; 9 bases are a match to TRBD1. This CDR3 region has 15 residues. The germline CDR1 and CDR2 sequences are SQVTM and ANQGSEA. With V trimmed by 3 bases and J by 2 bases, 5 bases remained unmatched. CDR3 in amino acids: CSVDQDRGAGNTIYF. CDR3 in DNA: TGCAGCGTTGACCAGGACAGGGGTGCTGGAAACACCATATATTTT.

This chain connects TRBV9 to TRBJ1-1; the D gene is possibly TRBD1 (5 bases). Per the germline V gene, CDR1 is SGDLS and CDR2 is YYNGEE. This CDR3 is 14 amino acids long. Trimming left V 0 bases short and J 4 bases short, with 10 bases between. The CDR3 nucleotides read TGTGCCAGCAGCGTAGCGGGGGGACCCACTGAAGCTTTCTTT. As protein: CASSVAGGPTEAFF. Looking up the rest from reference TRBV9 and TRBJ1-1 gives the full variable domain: DSGVTQTPKHLITATGQRVTLRCSPRSGDLSVYWYQQSLDQGLQFLIQYYNGEERAKGNILERFSAQQFPDLHSELNLSSLELGDSALYFCASSVAGGPTEAFFGQGTRLTVV.

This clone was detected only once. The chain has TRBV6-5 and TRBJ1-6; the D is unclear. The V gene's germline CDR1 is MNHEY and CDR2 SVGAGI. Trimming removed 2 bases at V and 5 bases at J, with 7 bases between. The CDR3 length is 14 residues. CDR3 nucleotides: TGTGCCAGCAGTTACAAGGGTGATAATTCACCCCTCCACTTT. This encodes CASSYKGDNSPLHF.

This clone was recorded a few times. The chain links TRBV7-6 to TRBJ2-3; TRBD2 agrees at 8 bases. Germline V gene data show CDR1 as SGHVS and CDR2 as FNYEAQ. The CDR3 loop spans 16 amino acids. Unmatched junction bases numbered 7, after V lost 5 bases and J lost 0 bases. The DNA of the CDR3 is TGTGCCAGCAGCCCCCAACGGGGGGGTAGCACAGATACGCAGTATTTT. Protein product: CASSPQRGGSTDTQYF.

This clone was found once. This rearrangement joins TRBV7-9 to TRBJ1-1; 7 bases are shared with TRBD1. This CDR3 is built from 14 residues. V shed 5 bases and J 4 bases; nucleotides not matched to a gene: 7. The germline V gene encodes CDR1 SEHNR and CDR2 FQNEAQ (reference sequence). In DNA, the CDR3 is TGTGCCAGCAGCGCAGACAGGGTTTCCACTGAAGCTTTCTTT. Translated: CASSADRVSTEAFF.